The source of this T cell receptor (beta chain) is a study of blood T cell repertoires in COVID-19. Profiling relied on immunoSEQ multiplex PCR, and the TCRdb table lists in-frame clones only, not all of them. The repertoire holds some 220,000 clones, with 86% as singletons. After removal of 2 bases from V and 5 bases from J, the junction contained 6 bases not matched to a gene. The CDR3 totals 15 residues. Germline V gives CDR1 LGHDT, CDR2 YNNKEL (reference sequence). Material: PBMCs or T cells enriched from blood (not recorded which). This TCR was sampled from a woman aged 45 to 65 in a cohort exposed to, infected with or recovered from COVID-19 (not recorded which). J is TRBJ1-2 and V is TRBV3-1 (or the pseudogene TRBV3-2); 9 bases agree with TRBD1. The CDR3 sequence is CASSQKQGAGYGYTF. The CDR3 DNA reads TGTGCCAGCAGCCAAAAACAGGGGGCTGGATATGGCTACACCTTC.